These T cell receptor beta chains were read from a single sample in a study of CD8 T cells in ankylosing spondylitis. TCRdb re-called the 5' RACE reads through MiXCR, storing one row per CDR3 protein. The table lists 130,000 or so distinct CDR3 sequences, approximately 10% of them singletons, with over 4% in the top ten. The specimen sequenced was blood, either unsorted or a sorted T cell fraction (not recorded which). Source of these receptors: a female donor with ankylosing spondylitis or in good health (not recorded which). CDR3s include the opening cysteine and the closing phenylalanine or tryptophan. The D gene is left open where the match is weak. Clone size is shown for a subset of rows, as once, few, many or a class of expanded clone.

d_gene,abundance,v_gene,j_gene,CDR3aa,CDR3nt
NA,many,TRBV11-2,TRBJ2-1,CASSLGVRDNEQFF,TGTGCCAGCAGCTTAGGGGTTCGGGACAATGAGCAGTTCTTC
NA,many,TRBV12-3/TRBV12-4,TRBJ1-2,CASSPPLYTNYGYTF,TGTGCCAGCAGCCCTCCCCTATACACTAACTATGGCTACACCTTC
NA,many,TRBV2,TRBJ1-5,CASSGAYYQPQHF,TGTGCCAGCAGTGGGGCCTACTATCAGCCCCAGCATTTT
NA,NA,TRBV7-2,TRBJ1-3,CASSGGHRAGNTIYF,TGTGCCAGCTCCGGGGGACACAGGGCTGGAAACACCATATATTTT
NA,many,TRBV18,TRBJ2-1,CASSPMGGAIADNEQFF,TGTGCCAGCTCACCAATGGGGGGGGCGATTGCGGATAATGAGCAGTTCTTC
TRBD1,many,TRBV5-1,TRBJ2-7,CASSLFSGQGTEQYF,TGCGCCAGCAGCTTGTTTTCGGGACAGGGCACCGAGCAGTACTTC
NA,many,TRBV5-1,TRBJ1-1,CASSLSGGSDTEAFF,TGCGCCAGCAGCCTGAGTGGGGGGTCGGACACTGAAGCTTTCTTT
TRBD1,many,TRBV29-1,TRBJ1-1,CSVTGGEFGSGEAFF,TGCAGCGTTACAGGGGGCGAGTTTGGGAGTGGTGAAGCTTTCTTT
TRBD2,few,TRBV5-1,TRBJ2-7,CASSLVSGSGYEQYF,TGCGCCAGCAGCTTGGTTAGCGGGAGCGGGTACGAGCAGTACTTC
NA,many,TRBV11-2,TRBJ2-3,CASSFLAPSTDTQYF,TGTGCCAGCAGCTTCCTAGCCCCTAGCACAGATACGCAGTATTTT
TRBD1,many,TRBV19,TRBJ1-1,CASTRDSVAMNTEAFF,TGTGCCAGTACCCGGGACAGTGTCGCAATGAACACTGAAGCTTTCTTT
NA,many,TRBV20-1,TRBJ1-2,CSARSGEAGYTF,TGCAGTGCTAGGTCAGGGGAAGCGGGCTACACCTTC
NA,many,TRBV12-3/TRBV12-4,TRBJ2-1,CASSFRARENEQFF,TGTGCCAGCAGTTTCAGGGCCAGGGAGAATGAGCAGTTCTTC
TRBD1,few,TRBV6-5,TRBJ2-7,CASSYQGTAYEQYF,TGTGCCAGCAGTTACCAGGGGACAGCCTACGAGCAGTACTTC
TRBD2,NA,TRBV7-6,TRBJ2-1,CASSPLSGRGVNEQFF,TGTGCCAGCAGCCCTTTGAGCGGGAGAGGAGTGAATGAGCAGTTCTTC
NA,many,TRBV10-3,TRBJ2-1,CAISELGTYNEQFF,TGTGCCATCAGTGAGTTGGGGACCTACAATGAGCAGTTCTTC
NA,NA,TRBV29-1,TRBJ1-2,CSVEPGAGGYTF,TGCAGCGTTGAACCGGGGGCGGGTGGCTACACCTTC